One T cell receptor (beta chain) is described in this entry. Its specificity is not known. The germline gives CDR1 SGHVS, CDR2 FNYEAQ. The CDR3 extends over 16 amino acids. V gave up 3 bases and J gave up 7 bases; unmatched junction bases: 6. These data come from a study of OX40 agonist ivuxolimab in advanced cancers. Study summary: Among those enrolled, mean age was about 63 years (range about 20 to 79) and about 81% were male. Study observations and caveats: The authors did not determine the antigen specificity of the expanded peripheral T cells. Compared with others, partial responders at 0.1-3.0 mg/kg displayed clonal expansion among the lowest.

Researchers took blood at baseline, on cycle 4 day 1, and on cycle 7 day 1. TCRdb's table, derived via immunoSEQ multiplex PCR, lists solely in-frame clones and lacks some. The table includes over 65,000 clones, roughly 87% detected once. The starting material was CD4+ or CD8+ T cells sorted from blood, obtained in a trial of the OX40 agonist ivuxolimab. The source of this sequence is an adult with an advanced solid tumor such as melanoma, head and neck, liver or kidney cancer. The gene calls are TRBV7-6 and TRBJ2-2; TRBD2 agrees at 12 bases. Written as DNA, the CDR3 is TGTGCCAGCAGCTTGGAGACTAGCGGGGGAGGCGGGGAGCTGTTTTTT. This encodes CASSLETSGGGGELFF.